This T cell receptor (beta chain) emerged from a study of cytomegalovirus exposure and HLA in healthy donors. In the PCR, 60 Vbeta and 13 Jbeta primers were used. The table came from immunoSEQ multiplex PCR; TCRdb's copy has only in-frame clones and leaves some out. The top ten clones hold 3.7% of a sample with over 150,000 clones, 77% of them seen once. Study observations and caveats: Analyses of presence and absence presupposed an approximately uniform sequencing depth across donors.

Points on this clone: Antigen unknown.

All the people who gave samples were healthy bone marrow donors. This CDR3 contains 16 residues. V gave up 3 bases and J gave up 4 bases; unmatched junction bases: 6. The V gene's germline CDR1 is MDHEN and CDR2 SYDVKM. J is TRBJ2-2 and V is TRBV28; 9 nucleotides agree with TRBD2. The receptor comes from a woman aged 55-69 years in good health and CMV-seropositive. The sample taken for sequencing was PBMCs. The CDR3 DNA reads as TGTGCCAGCAGTTTCTTGGCGGGGGGGACCACCGGGGAGCTGTTTTTT. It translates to CASSFLAGGTTGELFF. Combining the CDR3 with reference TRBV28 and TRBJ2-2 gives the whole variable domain DVKVTQSSRYLVKRTGEKVFLECVQDMDHENMFWYRQDPGLGLRLIYFSYDVKMKEKGDIPEGYSVSREKKERFSLILESASTNQTSMYLCASSFLAGGTTGELFFGEGSRLTVL.